Given below is one T cell receptor beta chain in context. The clone's antigen remains unknown. One base away there is no much larger clone; base qualities are not given. This sample is drawn from a study of cytomegalovirus exposure and HLA in healthy donors (dated by TCRdb to about 2017). About the study as a whole: An earlier analysis of 587 of the donors reported roughly 300 Gb of sequence data and roughly 120 million unique TCR beta sequences obtained from roughly 180 million T cells. An early release covering around 630 HLA-typed donors comprised about 300 gigabases of sequencing data and around 85 million unique TCR sequences. Of the approximately 400 genotyped donors, approximately 81% were placed in the genetic ancestry cluster associated with self-reported Caucasian donors. The study aimed to test whether cataloging public T cell receptors could reveal signatures of past pathogen exposure. The study used immunosequencing to profile the T cell repertoires of about 670 subjects and linked those repertoires to cytomegalovirus serostatus. Along with the roughly 670-subject first cohort, a separate validation cohort of roughly 110 different subjects was used. To predict cytomegalovirus infection status, the study brought together high-throughput TCR immunosequencing, statistical association of individual TCRs with disease status, and machine learning. In a later analysis, previously published TCR beta repertoires from 600 to 850 donors were re-analyzed and high-resolution HLA genotyping was added so that TCR occurrence patterns could be studied. Rather than drawing on any new phenotypic data, the later analysis identified candidate immune exposures from TCR beta sequences and the way those sequences occurred across donors. An earlier analysis of some 600 of the donors applied high-throughput TCR beta sequencing to assess whether each TCR beta V gene segment acted as functional or pseudogenic. Donor age, sex, ethnicity and CMV serostatus were compiled alongside the repertoire data. A later genetic analysis took genome-wide SNP genotypes for about 55% of the roughly 670 donors and used that subset as a discovery cohort. Every repertoire in the discovery cohort had been generated on one and the same sequencing platform. HLA typing covered class I and class II loci at four-digit resolution. Typing coverage varied by locus: roughly 620-630 donors for A, B, C, DRB1 and DQB1; around 560 for DQA1; 606 for DPA1; more than 450 for DPB1. A few DR-DQ haplotypes were treated as single units for association and clustering because of strong linkage in the cohort. Among 398 genotyped donors of the cohort, an average of approximately 250,000 unique TCR beta nucleotide sequences were sequenced per donor, around 20% of them non-productive. Results the study describes overall, beyond this receptor: In a later genetic analysis, fewer N-insertions in productive TCRs were reported among donors in an Asian-associated ancestry cluster than the roughly 670-donor mean. V-gene and J-gene trimming of TCR beta chains was associated with a missense DCLRE1C variant in a later genetic analysis, and the association was replicated in an independent cohort. The 87-base-pair reads could not distinguish some IMGT-functional V segments, including TRBV6-2 and TRBV6-3, so those segments were excluded. In a later analysis, HLA-associated TCR beta chains were found to be more clonally expanded and to have lower generation probabilities than equally common non-associated chains. In vitro tests confirmed that three of the cytomegalovirus-associated TCR beta chains recognize cytomegalovirus antigens. An earlier analysis of some 590 of the donors showed that most TCR beta V segments appeared in productive rearrangements either about 87% or about 30% of the time, which broadly matched IMGT annotations. This cohort had only TCR beta chains sequenced, and the lack of alpha or paired-chain data limited which features could be detected. Correlated functional status among segregating V segments might reflect linkage disequilibrium, but an unknown experimental factor could not be ruled out. A group of highly shared sequence variants was considered likely to be a technical artifact of the sequencing pipeline. In both the original and validation cohorts, the classifier was reported to diagnose cytomegalovirus status with high specificity and sensitivity. Assigning TCR associations to individual alleles was difficult when HLA alleles, especially DR and DQ, strongly co-occurred. A total of 150 to 200 TCR beta chains were listed by the study as associated with cytomegalovirus. Because counts were too low, more than 15 rarely observed V segments, including chromosome 9 orphons, were excluded from the earlier analysis of fewer than 650 of the donors. A further reported finding was that TCR beta sequences accurately predicted the HLA-A and HLA-B alleles for most subjects in the first cohort. A later analysis reported that several top co-occurrence clusters appeared linked to parvovirus B19, influenza, CMV and Epstein-Barr virus. While some public TCRs were present in many individuals, most TCR sequences turned up only very rarely across donors. Because HLA typing was missing for some donors at each locus, association tests included only the typed subset. Sequencing depth was assumed to be roughly uniform across donors in the presence/absence analyses, though that assumption may not hold. The authors suggested that the approach could potentially be generalized to other disease states and immunological phenotypes. For the cohort, immune exposure information was limited to CMV serostatus. In a later analysis, more than 15,000 TCR beta sequences were associated with specific HLA alleles at a false discovery rate of 0.05. In a later analysis, the rate of TCR association differed among HLA loci, with DRB1 alleles having the most associated TCRs and HLA-C alleles having the fewest. A later analysis found that most CMV-associated TCR beta chains appeared HLA-restricted, with HLA associations seemingly driven largely by CMV exposure.

The library was produced with the immunoSEQ multiplex PCR assay. The multiplex PCR relied on a mix of 60 forward primers for TCR Vbeta segments and 13 reverse primers for TCR Jbeta segments. The CDR3 region of rearranged TCR beta genes was amplified from genomic DNA by a multiplex PCR assay. The amplified TCR beta libraries were sequenced on the Illumina HiSeq System as 87-base-pair reads. Turning to the authors' computational methods: Across the 500 to 750 repertoires, a later analysis counted 60 million to 90 million unique TCR beta chains, some 11 million of which were shared by at least two donors. To remove PCR and sequencing errors, raw reads were error-corrected and collapsed into unique sequences using a nearest-neighbor algorithm that merged closely related sequences. V, D and J gene segments were assigned by aligning CDR3 sequences to IMGT reference sequences. For a sequence to be retained, a match of at least six nucleotides to both a V gene segment and a J gene segment was required. A rearrangement counted as productive if the CDR3 had no stop codons and remained in frame with V and J, and every other rearrangement counted as non-productive. Following IMGT convention, CDR3 was defined as the stretch from the second conserved V-encoded cysteine up to the conserved J-encoded phenylalanine. The earlier analysis of about 610 of the donors excluded sequences that lacked an unambiguous match to a single V gene segment. In an earlier analysis of several hundred of the donors, V segments were called functional above 56.7% productive rearrangements and were called segregating when the between-donor standard deviation exceeded 5%. A statistical classification framework was developed to diagnose cytomegalovirus status using the catalog of TCR beta chain sequences. In a later analysis, TCR nucleotide sequences were compared against IMGT/GENE-DB human TR gene sequences so that V and J genes could be assigned. In a later analysis, CDR3 sequences and most-parsimonious VDJ recombination scenarios were assigned using the TCRdist pipeline. A later analysis defined each TCR beta chain by its CDR3 amino acid sequence plus V-gene family, and excluded reads lacking a unique V-gene family. A later analysis removed several hundred highly shared, low-generation-probability nucleotide sequences to deal with suspected cross-contamination and a sequencing artifact. A later analysis calculated a clonal expansion index for each public chain from normalized within-repertoire ranks of inferred template counts. In a later analysis, generation probabilities were computed using a VDJ recombination model fitted to out-of-frame rearrangements, and the results were checked against IGoR. In a later analysis, hypergeometric tests were used to score TCR-TCR, TCR-HLA and TCR-CMV co-occurrence, with a repertoire-size bias correction applied to TCR pairs. A later analysis estimated false discovery rates by permuting HLA or CMV assignments 20 times. In a later analysis, co-occurring TCRs were grouped using DBSCAN, and TCRdist sequence similarity was added for clustering within HLA-allele-positive subsets. Co-occurrence clustering excluded repertoires with fewer than 30,000 or more than 120,000 public chains, plus five with anomalous nucleotide sharing. Not all clones reach the TCRdb copy of this immuneACCESS table, which keeps in-frame sequences only. Checked studies attribute under half of the gap to unresolved V genes and leave the rest unexplained. The D gene and trimming were derived from the DNA, and the V and J assignments and clone size from that table. This sample lists approximately 190,000 clones; approximately 78% were detected once. Approximately 0.8% of the sample rests with the top ten.

The CDR3, from cysteine to phenylalanine, totals 16 residues. The CDR3 DNA has 48 bases and is translated from base 1. Via the germline V gene, CDR1 is SGHRS and CDR2 YFSETQ. V loses 4 bases, J loses 0 bases, and the germline ends lie 13 bases apart. The cohort comprised 670 or so healthy bone marrow donors. At the time of sampling, every cohort member was nominally healthy, though immune exposures that went unrecorded were likely present. The donor was CMV seronegative and was included in the group of a few hundred seronegative cohort members. Each donor provided a peripheral blood sample, and peripheral blood mononuclear cells were used for TCR beta sequencing. The Qiagen DNeasy Blood Extraction Kit was used to extract genomic DNA from the blood cell samples.

The rearrangement combines TRBV5-1 with TRBJ1-4; there is no confident call for the D gene. The specimen was PBMCs. The receptor was isolated from a woman aged 18-29 years in good health and CMV-seronegative. The CDR3 in this case is CASSPLSPATNEKLFF. The DNA sequence follows: TGCGCCAGCAGCCCGCTTTCTCCGGCAACTAATGAAAAACTGTTTTTT.